The rows below give T cell receptor beta chains drawn from one sample of a study of T cells after yellow fever vaccination. TCRdb re-derived calls from the 5' RACE reads in MiXCR, one entry per CDR3 protein. Of roughly 330,000 distinct CDR3 sequences in the sample, 3% to 4.5% were seen once. Sequencing used PBMCs, obtained 5 days after the yellow fever booster vaccination. These receptors came from a man aged 18 to 35 who received the YFV17D yellow fever vaccine. CDR3s include the opening cysteine and the closing phenylalanine or tryptophan.

j_call v_call cdr3_aa
TRBJ2-1 TRBV11-2 CASSLVLGLLLYNEQFF
TRBJ2-1 TRBV7-2 CASSQGTGWNEQFF
TRBJ1-2 TRBV10-3 CATKELDGSYGYTF
TRBJ1-4 TRBV5-1 CASSLDRDNEKLFF
TRBJ2-4 TRBV27 CASSPGGYKNIQYF
TRBJ2-5 TRBV29-1 CSAGQVGGETQYF
TRBJ2-1 TRBV24-1 CATSPSRGGNEQFF
TRBJ1-1 TRBV28 CATEWRLNTEAFF
TRBJ2-1 TRBV7-8 CASSTMGRIHYEQFF
TRBJ1-5 TRBV29-1 CSPGQGECYSNQPQHF
TRBJ2-3 TRBV12-5 CASGLRTGGDTQYF
TRBJ1-6 TRBV7-2 CASSLEQGSYNSPLHF
TRBJ2-3 TRBV4-1 CASSLGGVKRDTQYF
TRBJ2-4 TRBV5-6 CASSLAGGGAKNIQYF
TRBJ2-3 TRBV9 CASSAGLSSRAQYF
TRBJ2-1 TRBV5-1 CASSLAVGSSYNEQFF
TRBJ2-7 TRBV5-1 CASSLVQEYSYEQYF
TRBJ2-2 TRBV29-1 CSVDYTGELFF
TRBJ2-5 TRBV15 CATSSRGGDGETQYF
TRBJ1-1 TRBV19 CASKAGGSTEAFF
TRBJ2-7 TRBV12-3/TRBV12-4 CASSLNYYEQYF
TRBJ1-6 TRBV14 CASSPGGTGANSPLHF
TRBJ1-1 TRBV7-2 CASSLGQVTEAFF
TRBJ1-4 TRBV4-1 CASSQESGQLNEKLFF
TRBJ1-2 TRBV27 CASRRSGARGVGYGYTF
TRBJ2-1 TRBV5-1 CASSPGARTPNEQFF
TRBJ2-6 TRBV5-6 CASSGTSSGANVLTF
TRBJ2-3 TRBV19 CASSSWTSSVKDTQYF
TRBJ2-1 TRBV12-3/TRBV12-4 CASSLTGTSGDEQFF
TRBJ2-7 TRBV14 CASSQYLGPTYEQYF
TRBJ2-3 TRBV5-5 CASSLIRDTSDTQYF
TRBJ2-2 TRBV3-1 CASRRSGANTGELFF
TRBJ1-6 TRBV7-2 CASSFSRGPSGSSYNSPLHF
TRBJ1-5 TRBV28 CASSSDVLARGDQPQHF
TRBJ1-1 TRBV7-9 CASSPPGGSEAFF
TRBJ1-1 TRBV12-3/TRBV12-4 CASSATGGTEAFF
TRBJ2-3 TRBV15 CATSKLRDSGTDTQYF
TRBJ1-1 TRBV5-4 CASSSVANTEAFF
TRBJ1-3 TRBV20-1 CSARDRVGSGNTIYF
TRBJ1-2 TRBV7-9 CASSLDRVRSGYTF
TRBJ1-2 TRBV20-1 CSASDSNYGYTF
TRBJ2-3 TRBV7-6 CASSMAGQPTDTQYF
TRBJ2-2 TRBV20-1 CSASTGNTGELFF
TRBJ1-4 TRBV27 CASSFGFRGGGRGNEKLFF
TRBJ1-5 TRBV6-6 CASSLTGTDQPQHF
TRBJ2-1 TRBV5-5 CASSLGPFLSSYNEQFF
TRBJ2-6 TRBV5-1 CASSAYRGSGANVLTF
TRBJ1-2 TRBV7-2 CDSSLNRDVGYTF
TRBJ2-3 TRBV7-2 CASSFPAGSITDTQYF
TRBJ1-1 TRBV6-5 CASSYSSGYTEAFF
TRBJ1-5 TRBV7-2 CASSLGRGPQPQHF
TRBJ2-2 TRBV11-2 CASSSSFAPNTGELFF
TRBJ2-7 TRBV6-6 CASRLGTSGQGREQYF
TRBJ2-5 TRBV4-1 CASSLLSGEQETQYF
TRBJ2-3 TRBV5-1 CASSWRTSTDTQYF
TRBJ1-1 TRBV20-1 CSATETGIHTEAFF